These T cell receptor beta chains were read from a single sample in a study of OX40 agonist ivuxolimab in advanced cancers. The protocol was immunoSEQ multiplex PCR, while the TCRdb copy is restricted to in-frame clones and leaves out a portion. Among 53,000 or so clones listed, approximately 83% were seen once. The sequencing used CD4+ or CD8+ T cells sorted from blood, collected in a trial of the OX40 agonist ivuxolimab. These receptors were taken from an adult with an advanced solid tumor such as melanoma, head and neck, liver or kidney cancer. CDR3s include the opening cysteine and the closing phenylalanine or tryptophan. The D gene is left open where the match is weak. Clone size is given for some rows only: seen once, a few or many times, or a class if the clone is expanded.

-,TRBV19,TRBJ1-2,-,CASSMMGNYGYTF,TGTGCCAGTAGTATGATGGGGAACTATGGCTACACCTTC
few,TRBV28,TRBJ2-5,-,CASSSRDIETQYF,TGTGCCAGCAGTTCGAGGGACATCGAGACCCAGTACTTC
-,TRBV28,TRBJ1-1,-,CASSLGFQKAFF,TGTGCCAGCAGTTTAGGGTTTCAGAAAGCTTTCTTT
-,TRBV6-6,TRBJ2-2,-,CASSFLNTGELFF,TGTGCCAGCAGTTTCTTAAACACCGGGGAGCTGTTTTTT
once,TRBV4-1,TRBJ2-1,TRBD2,CASSQEVGLAGFRQFF,TGCGCCAGCAGCCAAGAGGTGGGCCTAGCGGGATTCAGGCAGTTCTTC
-,TRBV6-1,TRBJ2-1,-,CASSENLGRSYNEQFF,TGTGCCAGCAGTGAAAACCTCGGACGATCCTACAATGAGCAGTTCTTC
-,TRBV30,TRBJ1-1,-,CAWTSRVTEAFF,TGTGCCTGGACGAGTCGCGTCACTGAAGCTTTCTTT
-,TRBV28,TRBJ2-3,-,CASKPPRGRVLGTDTQYF,TGTGCCAGCAAACCCCCTCGGGGGCGCGTTTTGGGCACAGATACGCAGTATTTT
-,TRBV7-6,TRBJ2-1,TRBD2,CASSRTSGILYNEQFF,TGTGCCAGCAGCCGGACTAGCGGGATTCTCTACAATGAGCAGTTCTTC
once,TRBV7-3,TRBJ2-1,-,CASSLTVDGDNEQFF,TGTGCCAGCAGCTTAACGGTGGACGGTGACAATGAGCAGTTCTTC
-,TRBV28,TRBJ2-7,-,CASSDQGYNEQYF,TGTGCCAGCAGTGATCAAGGGTACAACGAGCAGTACTTC
-,TRBV5-1,TRBJ2-2,-,CASSLVGQNTGELFF,TGCGCCAGCAGCTTGGTCGGACAGAACACCGGGGAGCTGTTTTTT
-,TRBV5-1,TRBJ1-1,-,CASSLRLAPNTEAFF,TGCGCCAGCAGCTTGAGGTTGGCGCCCAACACTGAAGCTTTCTTT
-,TRBV7-2,TRBJ1-1,-,CASSAKGGTGAFF,TGTGCCAGCAGCGCAAAGGGGGGGACTGGAGCTTTCTTT
-,TRBV5-1,TRBJ1-2,TRBD1,CASSTDRGLEGYTF,TGCGCCAGCAGCACGGACAGGGGGCTTGAAGGCTACACCTTC
-,TRBV7-9,TRBJ2-5,-,CASSSGVLQETQYF,TGTGCCAGCAGCTCTGGGGTCCTACAAGAGACCCAGTACTTC
-,TRBV5-4,TRBJ2-7,-,CASSLNAASYYEQYF,TGTGCCAGCAGCCTCAACGCGGCCTCATACTACGAGCAGTACTTC
-,TRBV11-3,TRBJ2-7,-,CASSRDSSSYEQYF,TGTGCCAGCAGCCGGGACTCCAGCTCCTACGAGCAGTACTTC
-,TRBV28,TRBJ2-1,-,CASITSRGYNEQFF,TGCGCCAGCATAACTAGCAGGGGCTACAATGAGCAGTTCTTC
-,TRBV6-1,TRBJ2-1,TRBD2,CASSEGWRENYEQFF,TGTGCCAGCAGTGAAGGTTGGCGGGAGAACTATGAGCAGTTCTTC
-,TRBV6-1,TRBJ2-7,-,CASSERGRAYEQYF,TGTGCCAGCAGTGAGCGCGGCAGGGCCTACGAGCAGTACTTC
-,TRBV27,TRBJ2-3,-,CASSLSRRILADTQYF,TGTGCCAGCAGTTTATCGAGGAGGATTTTGGCAGATACGCAGTATTTT
-,TRBV5-1,TRBJ2-1,-,CASSLGGNEQFF,TGCGCCAGCAGCTTGGGGGGAAATGAGCAGTTCTTC
-,TRBV4-1,TRBJ1-5,-,CASSQDGKGQIGQPQHF,TGCGCCAGCAGCCAAGATGGGAAGGGCCAAATTGGTCAGCCCCAGCATTTT
-,TRBV7-9,TRBJ2-7,-,CASSLSQAYEQYF,TGTGCCAGCAGCTTGTCCCAAGCCTACGAGCAGTACTTC
-,TRBV11-1,TRBJ2-1,TRBD2,CASSYRGGGGNEQFF,TGTGCCAGCAGCTACCGCGGCGGGGGAGGCAATGAGCAGTTCTTC
-,TRBV10-1,TRBJ1-1,-,CASSVSGMNTEAFF,TGCGCCAGCAGTGTGTCGGGGATGAACACTGAAGCTTTCTTT
-,TRBV2,TRBJ1-6,-,CASLRRYNSPLHF,TGTGCCAGCCTCAGGCGGTATAATTCACCCCTCCACTTT
-,TRBV6-6,TRBJ2-3,-,CASSLLSSTDTQYF,TGTGCCAGCAGCCTACTCTCTAGCACAGATACGCAGTATTTT
-,TRBV25-1,TRBJ2-7,-,CASSESGRNTYEQYF,TGTGCCAGCAGTGAATCTGGACGGAATACCTACGAGCAGTACTTC
-,TRBV28,TRBJ2-1,-,CASSSSGFDNEQFF,TGTGCCAGCAGTTCCTCGGGATTCGACAATGAGCAGTTCTTC
-,TRBV7-2,TRBJ1-1,-,CASSTQGNTEAFF,TGTGCCAGCAGCACTCAGGGGAACACTGAAGCTTTCTTT
-,TRBV28,TRBJ2-4,-,CASSSTLGGLAKNIQYF,TGTGCCAGCAGTTCCACCCTGGGGGGACTAGCCAAAAACATTCAGTACTTC
-,TRBV4-1,TRBJ2-3,TRBD2,CASSAGGGGRDTQYF,TGCGCCAGCAGCGCGGGGGGGGGTGGTAGAGATACGCAGTATTTT
-,TRBV18,TRBJ2-1,TRBD2,CASSQTSGSYNEQFF,TGTGCCAGCTCACAGACTAGCGGCTCCTACAATGAGCAGTTCTTC
-,TRBV18,TRBJ1-1,-,CASSPLGSQGNTEAFF,TGTGCCAGCTCACCACTCGGTTCACAGGGGAACACTGAAGCTTTCTTT
-,TRBV27,TRBJ2-1,TRBD2,CASSSTSGRSISYNEQFF,TGTGCCAGCAGCTCTACTAGCGGGAGATCTATCTCCTACAATGAGCAGTTCTTC
-,TRBV30,TRBJ1-1,-,CAWTVSSGTALGGTEAFF,TGTGCCTGGACCGTCTCCTCGGGGACGGCCTTGGGGGGCACTGAAGCTTTCTTT
-,TRBV13,TRBJ2-7,-,CASSFGGPYEQYF,TGTGCCAGCAGTTTTGGGGGTCCCTACGAGCAGTACTTC
-,TRBV10-1,TRBJ1-3,TRBD1,CASSAGTETGNTIYF,TGCGCCAGCAGTGCCGGGACAGAAACTGGAAACACCATATATTTT
once,TRBV30,TRBJ2-3,-,CAWSAGDRNTDTQYF,TGTGCCTGGAGTGCGGGGGACCGGAACACAGATACGCAGTATTTT
-,TRBV15,TRBJ1-2,-,CATSRVRTRGYGYGYTF,TGTGCCACCAGCAGAGTCAGGACAAGGGGGTACGGCTATGGCTACACCTTC
-,TRBV6-1,TRBJ2-3,-,CASSEGGLRGVQYF,TGTGCCAGCAGTGAAGGGGGTCTCAGGGGAGTGCAGTATTTT
-,TRBV6-6,TRBJ2-3,TRBD2,CASSSPGTSGYTQYF,TGTGCCAGCAGTTCCCCAGGGACTAGCGGGTATACGCAGTATTTT
once,TRBV6-4,TRBJ1-5,-,CASSPMRDQPQHF,TGTGCCAGCAGTCCGATGAGGGATCAGCCCCAGCATTTT
-,TRBV18,TRBJ1-5,-,CASSPPGRTYNQPQHF,TGTGCCAGCTCACCACCGGGTAGAACTTACAATCAGCCCCAGCATTTT
-,TRBV5-4,TRBJ2-7,TRBD2,CASSLATSGYEQYF,TGTGCCAGCAGCTTGGCTACTAGCGGCTACGAGCAGTACTTC
-,TRBV7-2,TRBJ1-3,-,CASSPTTAYSGNTIYF,TGTGCCAGCAGCCCGACAACGGCGTACTCTGGAAACACCATATATTTT
-,TRBV2,TRBJ2-7,TRBD2,CASSVLLAGPTGEQYF,TGTGCCAGCAGTGTCCTACTAGCGGGGCCCACGGGCGAGCAGTACTTC
-,TRBV5-5,TRBJ2-5,TRBD1,CASSYPGQGLETQYF,TGTGCCAGCAGCTATCCGGGACAGGGGCTCGAGACCCAGTACTTC
-,TRBV7-9,TRBJ2-5,-,CASSFSLRQETQYF,TGTGCCAGCAGCTTCAGCTTGCGCCAAGAGACCCAGTACTTC